Listed below are T cell receptor beta chains from one sample, sequenced in a study of blood T cell repertoires in COVID-19. The table came from immunoSEQ multiplex PCR; TCRdb's copy has only in-frame clones and leaves some out. Of about 260,000 clones listed, roughly 83% are singletons. The sample was PBMCs or T cells enriched from blood (not recorded which). The receptors stem from a woman aged 45-60 years who had recovered from COVID-19. Both conserved end residues are part of each CDR3. D genes are given only for firm matches. Only some rows state a clone size, as once, few, many or a class for expanded clones.

d_call	clone_size	v_call	j_call	cdr3_nt	cdr3_aa
NA	NA	TRBV2	TRBJ2-2	TGTGCCAGCAGTGAAGCCAGGGCGAACACCGGGGAGCTGTTTTTT	CASSEARANTGELFF
NA	NA	TRBV7-2	TRBJ1-1	TGTGCCAGCACCCCTTGGCAGTTGAACACTGAAGCTTTCTTT	CASTPWQLNTEAFF
TRBD2	NA	TRBV7-8	TRBJ2-1	TGTGCCAGCAGCCCCAGTCCTAGCGGGAGTATCCATGAGCAGTTCTTC	CASSPSPSGSIHEQFF
TRBD1	NA	TRBV7-2	TRBJ2-1	TGTGCCAGCAGTCGACAGGGGGCGCGGGATGAGCAGTTCTTC	CASSRQGARDEQFF
NA	NA	TRBV3-1/TRBV3-2	TRBJ2-7	TGTGCCAGCAGCCAAGCTGCCTACGAGCAGTACTTC	CASSQAAYEQYF
NA	NA	TRBV27	TRBJ2-7	TGTGCCAGCAGTTTAATGGCAGGGGTCTACGAGCAGTACTTC	CASSLMAGVYEQYF
NA	NA	TRBV2	TRBJ2-7	TGTGCCAGCAGCCGAGAGTTCTACGAGCAGTACTTC	CASSREFYEQYF
NA	NA	TRBV20-1	TRBJ1-6	TGCAGTGCTAGTACAGGGTACCGGAGCTCCTATAATTCACCCCTCCACTTT	CSASTGYRSSYNSPLHF
NA	once	TRBV28	TRBJ1-1	TGTGCCACCACCGTCGGGTTTAGCTACACTGAAGCTTTCTTT	CATTVGFSYTEAFF
NA	NA	TRBV27	TRBJ2-2	TGTGCCAGCAGTTTAGTAGGGGTGAACACCGGGGAGCTGTTTTTT	CASSLVGVNTGELFF
TRBD1	NA	TRBV4-1	TRBJ1-2	TGCGCCAGCAGCCAATTACAGGGGTCTAACTATGGCTACACCTTC	CASSQLQGSNYGYTF
TRBD1	NA	TRBV4-1	TRBJ1-1	TGCGCCAGCAGCCCTTCCCAGGGGGGATGGGCTTTCTTT	CASSPSQGGWAFF
NA	NA	TRBV28	TRBJ1-2	TGTGCCAGCAGTTCGATGGGAGGTCGATATGGCTACACCTTC	CASSSMGGRYGYTF
NA	few	TRBV7-2	TRBJ2-2	TGTGCCAGCAGCCAGGACAGCGCAACCGGGGAGCTGTTTTTT	CASSQDSATGELFF
NA	few	TRBV20-1	TRBJ2-7	TGCAGTGCTAGTGAGGGGGAGGGCAACGAGCAGTACTTC	CSASEGEGNEQYF
TRBD2	once	TRBV5-1	TRBJ2-3	TGCGCCAGCAGCTTGGGTCCTAGCGGGGTGAGCACAGATACGCAGTATTTT	CASSLGPSGVSTDTQYF
TRBD2	once	TRBV7-8	TRBJ2-3	TGTGCCAGCAGCTGGACTAGCGGGGGGGTCACAGATACGCAGTATTTT	CASSWTSGGVTDTQYF
TRBD1	NA	TRBV19	TRBJ2-1	TGTGCCAGTAGCCCATGGGAGAGAGGGGGCCCCTACAATGAGCAGTTCTTC	CASSPWERGGPYNEQFF
NA	NA	TRBV10-1	TRBJ2-5	TGCGCCAGCAGCAGGGGTGGTGAGACCCAGTACTTC	CASSRGGETQYF
NA	NA	TRBV28	TRBJ1-2	TGTGCCAGCAGTCTTACCCTTTGGACAGCCCACTATGGCTACACCTTC	CASSLTLWTAHYGYTF
TRBD1	NA	TRBV7-2	TRBJ2-7	TGTGCCAGCAGCTTGGGGACAGCTACCTCCTACGAGCAGTACTTC	CASSLGTATSYEQYF
NA	NA	TRBV5-1	TRBJ2-7	TGCGCCAGCAGCTTGGCCGGAGGGGATTACGAGCAGTACTTC	CASSLAGGDYEQYF
NA	NA	TRBV7-6	TRBJ2-6	TGTGCCAGCAGCTTAGTAGGCGGAGGAAACTCTGGGGCCAACGTCCTGACTTTC	CASSLVGGGNSGANVLTF
NA	NA	TRBV27	TRBJ2-2	TGTGCCAGCAGTCCCGGATGGCAGGGGTCCGGGGAGCTGTTTTTT	CASSPGWQGSGELFF
NA	NA	TRBV6-4	TRBJ1-6	TGTGCCAGCAGTGATCAGGGGAATTCACCCCTCCACTTT	CASSDQGNSPLHF